The rows below give T cell receptor beta chains drawn from one sample of a study of naive and memory T cell subsets. In TCRdb, the 5' RACE reads were re-called with MiXCR into one record per CDR3 protein. Of 55,000 to 70,000 distinct CDR3 sequences in the sample, about 8.3% were seen once. These receptors were collected from a female donor in good health. Each CDR3 is given with its conserved first and last residue. D genes are given only for firm matches. Clone size is stated in some rows and not others, as once, few, many or a class when expanded.

TRBV6-5	NA	TRBJ2-7	TRBD1	TGTGCCAGCAGCGAAGGACAGGGGAGAGCCTACGAGCAGTACTTC	CASSEGQGRAYEQYF
TRBV11-2	many	TRBJ1-5	NA	TGTGCCAGCAGCTTAGATCCTGGGAGCAATCAGCCCCAGCATTTT	CASSLDPGSNQPQHF
TRBV28	NA	TRBJ2-2	NA	TGTGCCAGCAGTGAAGGCCCACAGGGAGTGGCCGGGGAGCTGTTTTTT	CASSEGPQGVAGELFF
TRBV18	NA	TRBJ1-4	NA	TGTGCCAGCTCATCGGGTAATGGTGAAAGACTGTTTTTT	CASSSGNGERLFF
TRBV28	many	TRBJ1-5	TRBD1	TGTGCCAGCAGCCGCGGACAGGACTATCAGCCCCAGCATTTT	CASSRGQDYQPQHF
TRBV28	few	TRBJ1-3	NA	TGTGCCAGCAGTTTAAGTGTAGGGCCTGGAAACACCATATATTTT	CASSLSVGPGNTIYF
TRBV28	many	TRBJ2-7	TRBD1	TGTGCCAGCAGCCTGGGACAGTCCTACGAGCAGTACTTC	CASSLGQSYEQYF
TRBV5-4	NA	TRBJ2-3	TRBD2	TGTGCCAGCAGGGAACCTAGCGGGGGGCGAACAGATACGCAGTATTTT	CASREPSGGRTDTQYF
TRBV2	NA	TRBJ1-1	NA	TGTGCCTCAGGTGACACTGAAGCTTTCTTT	CASGDTEAFF
TRBV12-3/TRBV12-4	many	TRBJ2-5	NA	TGTGCCAGCAGCCCCTTGGCGGGGTCAGAGACCCAGTACTTC	CASSPLAGSETQYF
TRBV2	many	TRBJ2-1	NA	TGTGCCAGCAGTGAAGCGTTGTTCAGGGTCGATGAGCAGTTCTTC	CASSEALFRVDEQFF
TRBV28	many	TRBJ1-2	NA	TGTGCCAGCAGTTTGGGGGGTAGCCAAGGAGGCGGCTACACCTTC	CASSLGGSQGGGYTF
TRBV9	few	TRBJ2-1	TRBD2	TGTGCCAGCAGCGAGCGGGGGCCCTCCTACAATGAGCAGTTCTTC	CASSERGPSYNEQFF
TRBV28	many	TRBJ1-2	NA	TGTGCCAGCAGTTCAATGGACGGTCTATTCGGCTACACCTTC	CASSSMDGLFGYTF
TRBV6-6	many	TRBJ1-2	TRBD1	TGTGCCAGCAGTCTGCCAGGGGGTGTGGGTATCGAAGGCTACACCTTC	CASSLPGGVGIEGYTF
TRBV7-9	many	TRBJ2-7	NA	TGTGCCAGCAGCTTAGACGCGACAAGGTACGAGCAGTACTTC	CASSLDATRYEQYF
TRBV6-5	NA	TRBJ2-7	NA	TGTGCCAGCAGCCGACGGGGACGGGAGCAGTACTTC	CASSRRGREQYF
TRBV6-2/TRBV6-3	few	TRBJ2-3	NA	TGTGCCAGCAGTTACAGGGCGACAGATACGCAGTATTTT	CASSYRATDTQYF
TRBV30	NA	TRBJ2-7	TRBD1	TGTGCCTGGAGTATGGGACAGGGCTACGAGCAGTACTTC	CAWSMGQGYEQYF
TRBV7-9	NA	TRBJ1-1	NA	TGTGCCAGCAGCTTAGCGGAGACAATCGGCCGAGGAGCTTTCTTT	CASSLAETIGRGAFF
TRBV6-4	few	TRBJ2-3	TRBD2	TGTGCCAGCAGTGCCGACGGTGCGGGGGGAAAGTATTTT	CASSADGAGGKYF
TRBV6-6	few	TRBJ2-3	TRBD2	TGTGCCAGCAGGCGGGGGAGTAGCACAGATACGCAGTATTTT	CASRRGSSTDTQYF
TRBV12-3/TRBV12-4	NA	TRBJ1-4	NA	TGTGCCAGCACCCACCTCCTGAATCCTAATGGAAAACTGTTTTTT	CASTHLLNPNGKLFF
TRBV18	few	TRBJ2-5	NA	TGTGCCAGCTCACCGGACTCCACAAAGACCCAGTACTTC	CASSPDSTKTQYF
TRBV7-8	few	TRBJ2-7	NA	TGTGCCAGCAGCTTTTCAGGTGGATGGGGGGCAGAAGAGCAGTACTTC	CASSFSGGWGAEEQYF
TRBV20-1	NA	TRBJ2-3	TRBD1	TGCAGTGCTAGGAGGGACAGGGCCACAGATACGCAGTATTTT	CSARRDRATDTQYF
TRBV10-3	NA	TRBJ2-7	NA	TGTGCCATCAGCACAGGGCCCGCTGACGAGCAGTACTTC	CAISTGPADEQYF
TRBV6-2/TRBV6-3	many	TRBJ1-5	TRBD1	TGTGCCAGCAGTTACCCCCGGGACAGAGATCAGCCCCAGCATTTT	CASSYPRDRDQPQHF
TRBV20-1	NA	TRBJ2-2	NA	TGCAGTGCCCCTGACATGGCCCTCACCGGGGAGCTGTTTTTT	CSAPDMALTGELFF
TRBV20-1	many	TRBJ2-7	NA	TGCAGTGCTAGAGCCCGAATGGCCGAGCAGTACTTC	CSARARMAEQYF
TRBV20-1	NA	TRBJ1-5	TRBD1	TGCAGTGCCATAATCCCGACAGGGGGCGGGGGTCAGCCCCAGCATTTT	CSAIIPTGGGGQPQHF
TRBV2	many	TRBJ1-5	NA	TGTGCCAGCAGTGATTTGGGGTTCAATCAGCCCCAGCATTTT	CASSDLGFNQPQHF
TRBV6-1	NA	TRBJ2-3	TRBD2	TGTGCCAGCAGCCTTAGCGGGGGCACAGATACGCAGTATTTT	CASSLSGGTDTQYF
TRBV4-2	many	TRBJ2-3	NA	TGTGCCAGCAGTCGGGTCGGCACAGATACGCAGTATTTT	CASSRVGTDTQYF
TRBV13	many	TRBJ2-7	NA	TGTGCCAGCAGCCGGGGTACCTACGAGCAGTACTTC	CASSRGTYEQYF
TRBV29-1	many	TRBJ2-1	NA	TGCAGCGTTGGGCCAACCCGAGACAATGAGCAGTTCTTC	CSVGPTRDNEQFF
TRBV10-3	many	TRBJ1-1	TRBD1	TGTGCCATCGGACAGGGGCTCACTGAAGCTTTCTTT	CAIGQGLTEAFF
TRBV6-5	many	TRBJ2-2	NA	TGTGCCAGCAGGGTGGGCCTCAACACCGGGGAGCTGTTTTTT	CASRVGLNTGELFF
TRBV12-3/TRBV12-4	NA	TRBJ2-7	TRBD1	TGTGCCAGCAGTCTCCGACAGGGGGCGGGCGAGCAGTACTTC	CASSLRQGAGEQYF
TRBV21-1	few	TRBJ2-2	NA	TGTGCCAGCAGCAAAGCGGCGGGAATTTCGGCGGGGGATCTCACCGGGGAGCTGTTTTTT	CASSKAAGISAGDLTGELFF
TRBV6-5	many	TRBJ1-2	TRBD1	TGTGCCAGCAGTTACTCACAGGGGGCAAACAACTATGGCTACACCTTC	CASSYSQGANNYGYTF
TRBV19	NA	TRBJ2-6	NA	TGTGCCAGTAGTAACCTCAGGGACTCTGGGGCCAACGTCCTGACTTTC	CASSNLRDSGANVLTF
TRBV18	many	TRBJ1-5	NA	TGTGCCAGCTCACCAGGGCATAGCAATCAGCCCCAGCATTTT	CASSPGHSNQPQHF
TRBV12-3/TRBV12-4	NA	TRBJ1-2	TRBD1	TGTGCCAGCAGTGGGTCGGACAGGGGGCTCGGCTACACCTTC	CASSGSDRGLGYTF
TRBV13	NA	TRBJ1-2	NA	TGTGCCAGCAGCCCCCGGGGACAACCCAACTATGGCTACACCTTC	CASSPRGQPNYGYTF
TRBV5-6	NA	TRBJ1-4	TRBD1	TGTGCCAGCAGCTTGAGAGGGACAGATGAAAAACTGTTTTTT	CASSLRGTDEKLFF
TRBV29-1	many	TRBJ2-5	TRBD1	TGCAGCGCACACGCAGGGGGCGAGGAGACCCAGTACTTC	CSAHAGGEETQYF
TRBV29-1	few	TRBJ1-1	TRBD1	TGCAGCGTCTTCAGGGGGCTCGGAACTGAAGCTTTCTTT	CSVFRGLGTEAFF
TRBV18	many	TRBJ1-1	TRBD1	TGTGCCAGCTCACCACCGGGACAGCTGGACACTGAAGCTTTCTTT	CASSPPGQLDTEAFF
TRBV28	few	TRBJ2-4	NA	TGTGCCAGCAGGTCGCCGACAGTTACCAAAAACATTCAGTACTTC	CASRSPTVTKNIQYF
TRBV12-5	many	TRBJ1-1	NA	TGTGCTAGTGGTTTGGGGGAGATTGAAGCTTTCTTT	CASGLGEIEAFF
TRBV6-5	few	TRBJ1-1	NA	TGTGCCAGCAGTTACAGGGCGGGCACTGAAGCTTTCTTT	CASSYRAGTEAFF
TRBV25-1	many	TRBJ1-6	NA	TGTGCCAGCAGTGTTTCGACAGGCGGGTACAATTCACCCCTCCACTTT	CASSVSTGGYNSPLHF
TRBV7-2	few	TRBJ1-1	NA	TGTGCCAGCAGCTTTAGTCAGGTCTCACGGGGTGAAGCTTTCTTT	CASSFSQVSRGEAFF